Given below is one T cell receptor (beta chain) in context. Its antigen remains unidentified. V lost 0 bases to trimming and J lost 0 bases; unmatched junction nucleotides: 1. The CDR3 is 16 residues long. The germline V gene has CDR1 SGHAT and CDR2 FQNNGV. This entry belongs to a study of cytomegalovirus exposure and HLA in healthy donors. The study's findings and limits: A prior analysis recorded that most TCR beta V segments were productive about 87% or about 30% of the time.

The PCR employed 60 Vbeta primers together with 13 Jbeta primers. Assay used: immunoSEQ multiplex PCR; TCRdb lists only in-frame clones, some missing. The sample records about 200,000 clones, approximately 80% being singletons. This chain links TRBV11-2 with TRBJ2-1; 8 bases fit TRBD2. The clonotype originates from a boy aged 2 to 10 in good health and CMV-seronegative. Specimen: PBMCs. Written as DNA, the CDR3 is TGTGCCAGCAGCTTAGATCGGGGGGGCTCCTACAATGAGCAGTTCTTC. Amino acid sequence: CASSLDRGGSYNEQFF.